This T cell receptor beta chain was sequenced in a study of shared clonotypes between healthy human individuals. Only Caucasian adults living in Nashville, Tennessee served as donors. This CDR3 region has 15 residues. The germline V gene has CDR1 ENHRY and CDR2 SYGVKD. Trimming cost V 4 bases and J 4 bases; bases outside gene matches: 5. Whole-study findings and limits: Among the subsets, naive ones generally showed larger estimated richness than memory ones. Tissues were not sampled, only blood, and their repertoires likely differ.

A note on this clone: Its specificity is unknown.

The input for sorted-subset replicate PCRs was around 0.2 ug DNA, around 30,000 T cell genomes. Produced via immunoSEQ multiplex PCR; TCRdb's table is partial and in-frame only. Here the sample spans about 1.5 million clones, roughly 98% being singletons. The source material was naive CD4+ T cells sorted from blood. Stated subset: CD45RA+ positively selected. The rearrangement uses TRBV10-3 and TRBJ2-1; 9 nucleotides agree with TRBD1. The TCR comes from a man aged 25 to 40 in good health. DNA for the CDR3: TGTGCCATCAGTGGGGACAGGGAAGCTTACAATGAGCAGTTCTTC. It specifies CAISGDREAYNEQFF.